The 4 T cell receptor beta chains given below trace back to one sample, sequenced in a study of cytomegalovirus exposure and HLA in healthy donors. The primer mix had 60 Vbeta and 13 Jbeta primers. Profiled with immunoSEQ multiplex PCR; TCRdb holds only in-frame clones, not every one. The sample records about 110,000 clones, 74% being singletons. What was sequenced was PBMCs. Source of these receptors: a woman aged 40 to 50 in good health and CMV-seropositive.

The rearrangement uses TRBV9 and TRBJ1-4; the D gene is possibly TRBD1 (5 bases). This CDR3 spans 14 amino acids. V lost 2 bases to trimming and J lost 8 bases, with 13 bases between them. Germline CDR1 reads SGDLS; CDR2 reads YYNGEE. CDR3 protein: CASSVQGGKEKLFF. The CDR3 coding sequence is TGTGCCAGCAGCGTCCAGGGAGGAAAGGAAAAACTGTTTTTT. Complete variable domain (other parts from reference TRBV9 and TRBJ1-4): DSGVTQTPKHLITATGQRVTLRCSPRSGDLSVYWYQQSLDQGLQFLIQYYNGEERAKGNILERFSAQQFPDLHSELNLSSLELGDSALYFCASSVQGGKEKLFFGSGTQLSVL.

The chain couples TRBV9 to TRBJ2-5; 10 bases fit TRBD1. The ends lost 4 bases at V and 4 bases at J; junction bases unmatched: 4. The CDR3 is made up of 14 amino acids. CDR1 SGDLS and CDR2 YYNGEE come from the germline V gene. CDR3 nucleotides: TGTGCCAGCAGCCGGGACAGGGGAGGAGAGACCCAGTACTTC. This gives the protein CASSRDRGGETQYF.

This clone was seen only once. The chain links TRBV27 to TRBJ2-7; 7 bases match TRBD1. Germline values: CDR1 MNHEY, CDR2 SMNVEV (reference sequence). V was clipped by 0 bases and J by 9 bases; unmatched bases: 5. This CDR3 region has 13 residues. The CDR3 region is CASSLSPWDRQYF. The CDR3, as DNA: TGTGCCAGCAGTTTATCTCCATGGGACAGGCAGTACTTC.

This chain joins TRBV6-5 and TRBJ1-2, with 10 nucleotides matching TRBD1. From germline, CDR1 is MNHEY and CDR2 SVGAGI. After removal of 8 bases from V and 4 bases from J, the junction contained 4 bases not matched to a gene. The CDR3 has 13 amino acids. The CDR3 nucleotides read TGTGCCAGCGGACAGGGGGTGTTCTATGGCTACACCTTC. Protein sequence: CASGQGVFYGYTF.